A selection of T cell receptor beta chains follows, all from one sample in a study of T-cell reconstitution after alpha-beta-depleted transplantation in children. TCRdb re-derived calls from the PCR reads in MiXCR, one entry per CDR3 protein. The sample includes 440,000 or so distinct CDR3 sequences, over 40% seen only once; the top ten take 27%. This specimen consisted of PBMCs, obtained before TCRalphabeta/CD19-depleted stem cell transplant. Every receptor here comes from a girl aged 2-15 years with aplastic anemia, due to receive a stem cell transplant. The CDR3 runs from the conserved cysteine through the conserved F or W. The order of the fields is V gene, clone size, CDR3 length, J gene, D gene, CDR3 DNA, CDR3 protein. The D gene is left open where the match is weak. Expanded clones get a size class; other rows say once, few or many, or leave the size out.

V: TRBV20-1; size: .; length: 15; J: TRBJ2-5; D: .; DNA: TGCAGTGCTAGCGTGGGTATCAGCTGGGCGGAGACCCAGTACTTC; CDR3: CSASVGISWAETQYF
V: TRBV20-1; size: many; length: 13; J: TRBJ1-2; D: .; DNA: TGCAGTGCTAATCTGGACTCTAACTATGGCTACACCTTC; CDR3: CSANLDSNYGYTF
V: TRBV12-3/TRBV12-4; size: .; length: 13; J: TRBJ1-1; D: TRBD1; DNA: TGTGCCAGCAGTTCCAGGGGGGAGACTGAAGCTTTCTTT; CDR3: CASSSRGETEAFF
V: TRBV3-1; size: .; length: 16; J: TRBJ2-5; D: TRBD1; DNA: TGTGCCAGCAGCCCCACCGGGACAGGGGAGTTCGAGACCCAGTACTTC; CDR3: CASSPTGTGEFETQYF
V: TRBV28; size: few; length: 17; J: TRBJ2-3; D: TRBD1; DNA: TGTGCCAGCACTCCTTCACTTGGACAGGCTAGCACAGATACGCAGTATTTT; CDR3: CASTPSLGQASTDTQYF
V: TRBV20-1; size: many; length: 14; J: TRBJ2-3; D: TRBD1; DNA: TGCAGTGCTAGCCCCACAGGGGGCACAGATACGCAGTATTTT; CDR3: CSASPTGGTDTQYF
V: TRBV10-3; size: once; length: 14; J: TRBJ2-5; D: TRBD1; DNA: TGTGCCATCAGTGGGGACAGCCCGCAAGAGACCCAGTACTTC; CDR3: CAISGDSPQETQYF
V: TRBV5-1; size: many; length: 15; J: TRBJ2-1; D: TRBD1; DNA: TGCGCCAGCAGCTTGTTGGACAGGGCTGGGAATGAGCAGTTCTTC; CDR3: CASSLLDRAGNEQFF
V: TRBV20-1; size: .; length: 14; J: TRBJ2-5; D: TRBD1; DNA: TGCAGTGCTAGAAACAACAGGGGGAGGGAGACCCAGTACTTC; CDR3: CSARNNRGRETQYF
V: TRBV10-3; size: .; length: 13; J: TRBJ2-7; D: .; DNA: TGTGCCATCAGTGAGGCGGGACTTCGGGAGCAGTACTTC; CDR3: CAISEAGLREQYF
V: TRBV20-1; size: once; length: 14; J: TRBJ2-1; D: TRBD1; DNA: TGCAGTGCTGGACGGGACAGGGGGCCAAATGAGCAGTTCTTC; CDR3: CSAGRDRGPNEQFF
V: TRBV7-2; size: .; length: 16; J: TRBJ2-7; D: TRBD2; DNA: TGTGCCAGCAGCCCCGGGGGGAGGAGGGTCGTATACGAGCAGTACTTC; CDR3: CASSPGGRRVVYEQYF
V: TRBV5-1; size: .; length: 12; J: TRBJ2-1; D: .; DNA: TGCGCCAGCAGCTTGGCCGGTATAGGGTGGTTCTTC; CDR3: CASSLAGIGWFF
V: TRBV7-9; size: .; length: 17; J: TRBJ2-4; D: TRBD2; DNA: TGTGCCAGCAGCTTAGCTGCGGGAGTCTCGTGGAGAAACATTCAGTACTTC; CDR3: CASSLAAGVSWRNIQYF
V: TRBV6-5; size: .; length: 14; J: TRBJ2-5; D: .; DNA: TGTGCCAGCAGTTACTCGAGCCGGAAAGAGACCCAGTACTTC; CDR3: CASSYSSRKETQYF
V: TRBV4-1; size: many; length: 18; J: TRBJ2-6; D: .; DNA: TGCGCCAGCAGCCAAGATCGGGGGGCGAACTCTGGGGCCAACGTCCTGACTTTC; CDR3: CASSQDRGANSGANVLTF
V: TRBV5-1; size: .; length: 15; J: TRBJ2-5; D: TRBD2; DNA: TGCGCCAGCAGCTTGGAACCGGGGGGGCGTGAGACCCAGTACTTC; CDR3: CASSLEPGGRETQYF
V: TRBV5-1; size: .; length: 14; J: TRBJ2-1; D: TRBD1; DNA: TGCGCCAGCAGAATGGACAGGGGTTGGGATGAGCAGTTCTTC; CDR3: CASRMDRGWDEQFF
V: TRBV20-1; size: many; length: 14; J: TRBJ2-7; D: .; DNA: TGCAGTGCTCATACAGTGCTGACGGGTTACGAGCAGTACTTC; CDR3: CSAHTVLTGYEQYF
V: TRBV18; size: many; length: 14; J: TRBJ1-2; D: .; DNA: TGTGCCAGCTCACCACAGCCAACGGACTATGGCTACACCTTC; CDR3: CASSPQPTDYGYTF
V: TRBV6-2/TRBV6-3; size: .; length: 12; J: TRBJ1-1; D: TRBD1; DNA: TGTGCCAGCAGGGACACAGGGGCTGAAGCTTTCTTT; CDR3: CASRDTGAEAFF